This T cell receptor (beta chain) originates from a study of blood T cell repertoires in COVID-19. On the study more broadly: Resolution of symptoms, clearance, or two negative PCRs was present in recovered Cohort 3 donors.

Researchers sorted participants into cohorts using their self-reported clinical history. The CDR3 spans 17 residues. From germline, CDR1 is GTSNPN and CDR2 SVGIG (reference sequence). The V and J ends lost 2 bases and 6 bases, in that order; junction bases with no gene match: 18. Clones were read by immunoSEQ multiplex PCR, and TCRdb kept only the in-frame ones, dropping some. The table includes hundreds of thousands of clones, around 89% detected once. The receptor comes from a woman aged 60 to 75 in a cohort exposed to, infected with or recovered from COVID-19 (not recorded which). The sequencing sample was made of PBMCs or T cells enriched from blood (not recorded which). The chain employs TRBV30 and TRBJ2-7; 8 bases agree with TRBD1. CDR3 region: CAWSSHTRTGSLIEQYF. The CDR3 DNA reads TGTGCCTGGAGTTCTCATACCCGGACAGGGAGTCTGATCGAGCAGTACTTC.